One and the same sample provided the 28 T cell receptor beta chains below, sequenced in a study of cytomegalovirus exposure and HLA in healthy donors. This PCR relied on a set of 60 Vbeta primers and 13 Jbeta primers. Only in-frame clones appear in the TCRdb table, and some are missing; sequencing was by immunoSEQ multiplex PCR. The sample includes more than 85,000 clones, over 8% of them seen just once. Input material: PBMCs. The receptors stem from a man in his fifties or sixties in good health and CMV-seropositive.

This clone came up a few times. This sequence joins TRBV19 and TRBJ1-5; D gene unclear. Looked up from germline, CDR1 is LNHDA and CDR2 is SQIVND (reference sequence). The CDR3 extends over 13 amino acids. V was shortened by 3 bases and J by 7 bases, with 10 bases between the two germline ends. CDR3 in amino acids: CASSMRGSQPQHF. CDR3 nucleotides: TGTGCCAGTAGTATGAGAGGATCCCAGCCCCAGCATTTT.

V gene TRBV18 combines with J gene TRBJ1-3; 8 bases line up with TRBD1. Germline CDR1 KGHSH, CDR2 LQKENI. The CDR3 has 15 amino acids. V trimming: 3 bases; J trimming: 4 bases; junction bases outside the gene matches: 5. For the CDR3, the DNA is TGTGCCAGCTCACCTTTCCGGGACAGGGGAAACACCATATATTTT. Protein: CASSPFRDRGNTIYF.

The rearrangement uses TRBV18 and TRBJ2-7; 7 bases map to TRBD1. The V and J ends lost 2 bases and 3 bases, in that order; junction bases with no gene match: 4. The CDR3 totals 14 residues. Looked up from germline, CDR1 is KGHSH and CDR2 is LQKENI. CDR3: CASSPGAGGYEQYF. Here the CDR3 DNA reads TGTGCCAGCTCACCAGGGGCAGGGGGCTACGAGCAGTACTTC.

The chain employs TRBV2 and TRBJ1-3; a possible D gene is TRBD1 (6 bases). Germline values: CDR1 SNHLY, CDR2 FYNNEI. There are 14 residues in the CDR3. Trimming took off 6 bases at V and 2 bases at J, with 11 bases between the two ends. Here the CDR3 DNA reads TGTGCCAGCAGACACCCAGGGGCTGGAAACACCATATATTTT. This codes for CASRHPGAGNTIYF.

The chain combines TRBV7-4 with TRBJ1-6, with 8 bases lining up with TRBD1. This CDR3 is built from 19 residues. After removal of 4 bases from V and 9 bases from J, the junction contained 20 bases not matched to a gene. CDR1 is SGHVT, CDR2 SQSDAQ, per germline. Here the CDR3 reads CASSSGTGTPLGRSSPLHF. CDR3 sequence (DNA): TGTGCCAGCAGCTCGGGGACAGGTACGCCCCTAGGGCGAAGTTCACCCCTCCACTTT.

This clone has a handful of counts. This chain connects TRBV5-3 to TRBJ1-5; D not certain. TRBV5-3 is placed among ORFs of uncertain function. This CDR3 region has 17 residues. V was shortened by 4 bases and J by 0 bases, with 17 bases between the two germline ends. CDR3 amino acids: CARSPLTRLDSNQPQHF. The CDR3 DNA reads TGTGCCAGAAGCCCACTGACCAGACTGGATAGCAATCAGCCCCAGCATTTT.

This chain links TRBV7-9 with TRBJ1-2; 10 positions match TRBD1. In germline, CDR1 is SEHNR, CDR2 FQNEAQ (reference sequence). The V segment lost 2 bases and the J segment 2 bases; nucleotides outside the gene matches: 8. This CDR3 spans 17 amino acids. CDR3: CASSLRTGGMGNYGYTF. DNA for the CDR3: TGTGCCAGCAGCTTAAGGACAGGGGGGATGGGGAACTATGGCTACACCTTC.

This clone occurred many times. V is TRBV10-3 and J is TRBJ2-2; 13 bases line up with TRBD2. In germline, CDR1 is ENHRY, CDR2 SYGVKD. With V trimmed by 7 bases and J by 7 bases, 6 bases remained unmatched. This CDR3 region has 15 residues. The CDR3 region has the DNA TGTGCCATCAACGGACTAGCGGGAGATTTCGGGGAGCTGTTTTTT. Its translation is CAINGLAGDFGELFF.

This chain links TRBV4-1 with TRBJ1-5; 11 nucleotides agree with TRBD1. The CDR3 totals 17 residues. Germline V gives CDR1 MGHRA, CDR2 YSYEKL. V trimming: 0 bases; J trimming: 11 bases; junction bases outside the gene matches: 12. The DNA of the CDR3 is TGCGCCAGCAGCCAAGATCTCCCCGGGACAGGGGGTACGACCCAGCATTTT. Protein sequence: CASSQDLPGTGGTTQHF.

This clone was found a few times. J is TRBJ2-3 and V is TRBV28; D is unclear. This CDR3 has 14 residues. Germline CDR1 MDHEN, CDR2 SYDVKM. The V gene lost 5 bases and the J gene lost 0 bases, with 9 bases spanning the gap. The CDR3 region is CASSGQASTDTQYF. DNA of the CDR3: TGTGCCAGCAGTGGCCAGGCTAGCACAGATACGCAGTATTTT.

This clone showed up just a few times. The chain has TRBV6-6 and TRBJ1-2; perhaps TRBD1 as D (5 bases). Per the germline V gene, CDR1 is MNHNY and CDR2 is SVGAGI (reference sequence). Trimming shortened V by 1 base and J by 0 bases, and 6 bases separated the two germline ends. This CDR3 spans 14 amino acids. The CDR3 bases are TGTGCCAGCAGTTACTGGGGGGCTAACTATGGCTACACCTTC. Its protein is CASSYWGANYGYTF.

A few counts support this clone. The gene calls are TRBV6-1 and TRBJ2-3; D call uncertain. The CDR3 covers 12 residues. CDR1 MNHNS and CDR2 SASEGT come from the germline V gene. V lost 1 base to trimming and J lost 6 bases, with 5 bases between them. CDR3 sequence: CASSEVGDTQYF. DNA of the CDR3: TGTGCCAGCAGTGAAGTCGGGGATACGCAGTATTTT.

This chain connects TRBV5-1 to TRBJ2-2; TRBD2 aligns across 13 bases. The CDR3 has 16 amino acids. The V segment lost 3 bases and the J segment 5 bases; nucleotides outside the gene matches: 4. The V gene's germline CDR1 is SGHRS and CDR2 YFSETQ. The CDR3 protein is CASSWTSGRGTGELFF. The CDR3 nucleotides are TGCGCCAGCAGCTGGACTAGCGGGAGAGGTACCGGGGAGCTGTTTTTT.

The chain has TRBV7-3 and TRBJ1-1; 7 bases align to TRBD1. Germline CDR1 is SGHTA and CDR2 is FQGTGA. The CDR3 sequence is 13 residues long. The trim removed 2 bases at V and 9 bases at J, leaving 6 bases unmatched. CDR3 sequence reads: CASSLAGTEKAFF. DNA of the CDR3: TGTGCCAGCAGCTTAGCAGGGACAGAAAAAGCTTTCTTT.

The CDR3, as DNA: TGCGCCAGCAGCCGTGAATGGGGGACATCTATATTCAATGAGCAGTTCTTC. Protein product: CASSREWGTSIFNEQFF. The V call is TRBV4-3, the J call TRBJ2-1, with D perhaps matching TRBD1 (6 bases). V gave up 4 bases and J gave up 6 bases, with 22 bases separating them. The CDR3 spans 17 residues. The germline gives CDR1 LGHNA, CDR2 YSLEER.

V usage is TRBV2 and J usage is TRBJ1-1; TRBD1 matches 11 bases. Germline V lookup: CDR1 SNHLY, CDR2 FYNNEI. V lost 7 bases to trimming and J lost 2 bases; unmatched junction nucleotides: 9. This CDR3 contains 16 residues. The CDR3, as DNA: TGTGCCAGCACTGGGACAGGGGGATACGTTAACACTGAAGCTTTCTTT. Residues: CASTGTGGYVNTEAFF. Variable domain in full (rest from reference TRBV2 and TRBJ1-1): EPEVTQTPSHQVTQMGQEVILRCVPISNHLYFYWYRQILGQKVEFLVSFYNNEISEKSEIFDDQFSVERPDGSNFTLKIRSTKLEDSAMYFCASTGTGGYVNTEAFFGQGTRLTVV.

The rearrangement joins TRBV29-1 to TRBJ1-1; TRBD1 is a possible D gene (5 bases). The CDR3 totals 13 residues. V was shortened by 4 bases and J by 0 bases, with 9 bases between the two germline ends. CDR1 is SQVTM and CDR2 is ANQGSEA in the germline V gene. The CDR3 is CSVAAGMNTEAFF. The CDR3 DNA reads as TGCAGCGTTGCCGCAGGGATGAACACTGAAGCTTTCTTT. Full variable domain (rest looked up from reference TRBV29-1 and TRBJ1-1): SAVISQKPSRDICQRGTSLTIQCQVDSQVTMMFWYRQQPGQSLTLIATANQGSEATYESGFVIDKFPISRPNLTFSTLTVSNMSPEDSSIYLCSVAAGMNTEAFFGQGTRLTVV.

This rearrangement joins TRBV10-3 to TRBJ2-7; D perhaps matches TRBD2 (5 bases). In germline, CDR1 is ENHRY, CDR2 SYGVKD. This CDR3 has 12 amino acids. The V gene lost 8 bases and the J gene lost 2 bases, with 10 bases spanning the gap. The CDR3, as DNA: TGTGCCATCTCCCCGGGGACCTACGAGCAGTACTTC. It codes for CAISPGTYEQYF.

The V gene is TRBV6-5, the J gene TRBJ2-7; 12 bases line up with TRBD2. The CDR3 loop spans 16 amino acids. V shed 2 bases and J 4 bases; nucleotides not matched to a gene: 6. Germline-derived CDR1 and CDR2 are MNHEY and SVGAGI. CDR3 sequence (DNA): TGTGCCAGCAGTTACGAGACTAGCGGGAGTAGATACGAGCAGTACTTC. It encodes CASSYETSGSRYEQYF.

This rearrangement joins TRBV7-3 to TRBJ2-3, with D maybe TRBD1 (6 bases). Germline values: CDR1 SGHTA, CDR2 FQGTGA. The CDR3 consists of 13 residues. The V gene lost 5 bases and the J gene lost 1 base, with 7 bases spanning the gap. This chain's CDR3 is CASSPGGTDTQYF. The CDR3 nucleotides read TGTGCCAGCAGCCCAGGGGGCACAGATACGCAGTATTTT.

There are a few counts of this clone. CDR3 bases: TGTGCCAGCAGATTAGGACAGTACGGCCGAAACACCATATATTTT. Translating it yields CASRLGQYGRNTIYF. The chain combines TRBV6-5 with TRBJ1-3; perhaps TRBD1 as D (6 bases). Germline CDR1 MNHEY, CDR2 SVGAGI. V lost 6 bases and J 5 bases, leaving 17 bases between the germline ends. CDR3 length: 15 amino acids.

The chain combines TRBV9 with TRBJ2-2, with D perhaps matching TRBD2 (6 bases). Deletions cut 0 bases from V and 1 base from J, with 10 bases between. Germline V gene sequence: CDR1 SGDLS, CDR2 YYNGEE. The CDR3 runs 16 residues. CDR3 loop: CASSVDPAGNTGELFF. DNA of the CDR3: TGTGCCAGCAGCGTAGACCCAGCGGGGAACACCGGGGAGCTGTTTTTT.

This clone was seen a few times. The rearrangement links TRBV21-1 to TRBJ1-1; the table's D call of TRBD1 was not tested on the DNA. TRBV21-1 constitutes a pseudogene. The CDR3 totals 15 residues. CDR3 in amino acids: CASSFGQDMNTEAFF. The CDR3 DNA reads TGTGCCAGCAGCTTTGGACAAGACATGAACACTGAAGCTTTCTTT.

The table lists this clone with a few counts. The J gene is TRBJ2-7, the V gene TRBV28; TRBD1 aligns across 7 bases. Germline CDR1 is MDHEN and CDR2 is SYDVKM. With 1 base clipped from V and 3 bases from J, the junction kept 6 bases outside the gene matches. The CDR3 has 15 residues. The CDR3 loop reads CASSLSGTVNYEQYF. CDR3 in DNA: TGTGCCAGCAGTTTATCCGGGACAGTTAACTACGAGCAGTACTTC. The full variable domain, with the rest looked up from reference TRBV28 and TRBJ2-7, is DVKVTQSSRYLVKRTGEKVFLECVQDMDHENMFWYRQDPGLGLRLIYFSYDVKMKEKGDIPEGYSVSREKKERFSLILESASTNQTSMYLCASSLSGTVNYEQYFGPGTRLTVT.

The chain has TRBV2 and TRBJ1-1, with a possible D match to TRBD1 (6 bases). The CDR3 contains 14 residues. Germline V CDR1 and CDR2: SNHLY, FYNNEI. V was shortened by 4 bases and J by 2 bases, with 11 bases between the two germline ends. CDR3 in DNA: TGTGCCAGCAGTGGAGACAGGAGAAACACTGAAGCTTTCTTT. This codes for CASSGDRRNTEAFF.

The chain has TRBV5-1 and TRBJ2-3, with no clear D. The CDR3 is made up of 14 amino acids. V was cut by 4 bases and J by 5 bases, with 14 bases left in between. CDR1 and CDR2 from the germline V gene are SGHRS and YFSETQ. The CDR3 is CASSLTGGEDTQYF. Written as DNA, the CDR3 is TGCGCCAGCAGCCTTACCGGCGGCGAAGATACGCAGTATTTT.

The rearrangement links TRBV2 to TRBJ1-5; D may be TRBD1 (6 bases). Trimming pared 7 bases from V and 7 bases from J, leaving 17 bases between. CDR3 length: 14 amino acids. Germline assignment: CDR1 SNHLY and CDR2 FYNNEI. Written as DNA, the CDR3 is TGTGCCAGCACCACCAGGGGTGTAGGGCAGCCCCAGCATTTT. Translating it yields CASTTRGVGQPQHF.

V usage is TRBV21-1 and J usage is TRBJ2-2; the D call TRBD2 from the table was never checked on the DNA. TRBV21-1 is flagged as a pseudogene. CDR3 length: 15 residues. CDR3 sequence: CASSLAGAGHRELFF. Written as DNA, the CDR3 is TGTGCCAGCAGCCTAGCGGGAGCGGGGCACCGGGAGCTGTTTTTT.